Below are 25 T cell receptor beta chains sequenced from a single sample in a study of shared T cell receptors in the human thymus. Here immunoSEQ multiplex PCR was the method, and the copy in TCRdb shows in-frame clones only, minus some. The data show some 760,000 clones, with approximately 83% seen just once and around 0.0099% held by the top ten. These data are also associated with another study on human thymus T cells.

Sequencing was done on a sample of thymocytes. All receptors come from a girl under three years old with a congenital heart defect.

The V gene is TRBV27, the J gene TRBJ1-5; D not certain. The V end was cut by 2 bases, the J end by 4 bases, with 15 bases between. CDR3 size: 16 residues. The germline CDR1 and CDR2 sequences are MNHEY and SMNVEV (reference sequence). The CDR3 DNA is TGTGCCAGCAGTTTACAGGCGGGAAGCCCTAATCAGCCCCAGCATTTT. It translates to CASSLQAGSPNQPQHF.

The chain employs TRBV6-1 and TRBJ1-2, with D uncertain. CDR1 is MNHNS, CDR2 SASEGT, per germline. V lost 0 bases and J lost 8, with 25 bases in between. The CDR3 covers 18 residues. As DNA, the CDR3 is TGTGCCAGCAGTGAAGCGCTTCGTTCGGAGCCTATTTTCGGGGGCTACACCTTC. Encoded protein: CASSEALRSEPIFGGYTF.

The chain combines TRBV6-6 with TRBJ1-4; no clear D. Looked up from germline, CDR1 is MNHNY and CDR2 is SVGAGI (reference sequence). Trimming left V 4 bases short and J 4 bases short, with 10 bases between. CDR3 length equals 14 residues. The CDR3 reads CASSLGTDNEKLFF. CDR3 bases: TGTGCCAGCAGTTTGGGCACCGATAATGAAAAACTGTTTTTT.

This sequence joins TRBV6-5 and TRBJ1-1; possibly TRBD1 for D (6 bases). V lost 2 bases to trimming and J lost 0 bases, with 13 bases between them. Germline CDR1 and CDR2: MNHEY and SVGAGI. This CDR3 has 16 amino acids. The CDR3, as DNA: TGTGCCAGCAGTTACGCGGGGCGGGGGCTGAACACTGAAGCTTTCTTT. Translation gives CASSYAGRGLNTEAFF.

In this sample, this clone turned up a few times. The rearrangement joins TRBV5-6 to TRBJ2-3, with D perhaps matching TRBD2 (6 bases). Germline assignment: CDR1 SGHDT and CDR2 YYEEEE. The CDR3 has 15 amino acids. V was shortened by 0 bases and J by 1 base, with 9 bases between the two germline ends. CDR3 in DNA: TGTGCCAGCAGCTTGGGGGGGGTAGGCACAGATACGCAGTATTTT. Translating it yields CASSLGGVGTDTQYF.

The V gene is TRBV9, the J gene TRBJ2-1; possible D gene TRBD2, 7 bases. Germline V gene sequence: CDR1 SGDLS, CDR2 YYNGEE. The CDR3 has 18 residues. The V end lost 4 bases, the J end lost 5 bases, and 25 bases lay between the germline ends. Here the CDR3 reads CASSSMGGQILPNNEQFF. The CDR3 nucleotides read TGTGCCAGCAGCTCAATGGGGGGGCAGATACTACCTAACAATGAGCAGTTCTTC.

The chain is built from TRBV10-3 and TRBJ1-1, with a possible D match to TRBD1 (5 bases). This CDR3 has 15 amino acids. Germline V gene data show CDR1 as ENHRY and CDR2 as SYGVKD. V gave up 0 bases and J gave up 3 bases, with 11 bases separating them. CDR3 sequence reads: CAISESQGLYTEAFF. CDR3 nucleotides: TGTGCCATCAGTGAGTCTCAGGGACTGTACACTGAAGCTTTCTTT.

The chain couples TRBV28 to TRBJ2-2, with 8 bases fitting TRBD1. This CDR3 is built from 18 residues. J was trimmed by 2 bases and V by 2 bases; bases with no gene match: 10. Germline V gene sequence: CDR1 MDHEN, CDR2 SYDVKM. CDR3: CASSLGGQGRINTGELFF. CDR3 bases: TGTGCCAGCAGTTTAGGTGGACAGGGTCGAATAAACACCGGGGAGCTGTTTTTT.

This clone was seen more than once but under ten times. This chain uses TRBV19 with TRBJ1-5; perhaps TRBD1 as D (5 bases). The germline V and J ends were trimmed by 10 bases and 3 bases, with 13 bases remaining between them. CDR1 and CDR2 (germline): LNHDA, SQIVND (reference sequence). This CDR3 region has 13 residues. CDR3 region: CATKGSSNQPQHF. The DNA of the CDR3 is TGTGCCACAAAGGGGTCCTCCAATCAGCCCCAGCATTTT.

The rearrangement joins TRBV5-5 to TRBJ2-3; D might be TRBD1 (6 bases). This CDR3 region has 18 residues. Trimming took 2 bases from V and 3 from J, leaving 22 bases between them. Germline V gene lookup returns CDR1 SGHKS and CDR2 YYEKEE (reference sequence). CDR3 in DNA: TGTGCCAGCAGCTTTATCCTGCCGCCGGGACACATTACAGATACGCAGTATTTT. Its translation is CASSFILPPGHITDTQYF.

This chain links TRBV29-1 with TRBJ1-2, with 9 bases identical to TRBD1. Trimming at V came to 4 bases and at J to 0 bases, leaving 9 bases not matched to a gene. Germline CDR1 and CDR2: SQVTM and ANQGSEA. The CDR3 is 16 amino acids. The DNA for the CDR3 is TGCAGCGTTGTGAACGGGGGACAGGGTTCTAACTATGGCTACACCTTC. Amino acid sequence: CSVVNGGQGSNYGYTF.

The chain has TRBV9 and TRBJ2-1; the D gene is possibly TRBD2 (7 bases). Germline CDR1 SGDLS, CDR2 YYNGEE. The CDR3 is 18 amino acids. Trimming stripped 2 bases from V and 7 bases from J, with 25 bases between. The CDR3 sequence is CASSVPPGGPLSWNEQFF. CDR3 DNA: TGTGCCAGCAGCGTTCCCCCGGGGGGCCCCTTATCGTGGAATGAGCAGTTCTTC.

The chain has TRBV9 and TRBJ2-7; the match to TRBD2 covers 7 bases. J lost 0 bases, V lost 4 bases, and 7 bases had no gene match. Per the germline V gene, CDR1 is SGDLS and CDR2 is YYNGEE. This CDR3 spans 15 amino acids. The CDR3 bases are TGTGCCAGCAGCCCGCGGGGGATACCCTCCTACGAGCAGTACTTC. Protein sequence: CASSPRGIPSYEQYF.

This chain links TRBV6-6 with TRBJ2-3; a weak D match, TRBD1 (5 bases). The V gene's germline CDR1 is MNHNY and CDR2 SVGAGI (reference sequence). The V end was cut by 5 bases, the J end by 3 bases, with 12 bases between. CDR3 length equals 14 residues. The DNA of the CDR3 is TGTGCCAGCAGTAAAGCAGGGCGTACAGATACGCAGTATTTT. This encodes CASSKAGRTDTQYF.

This clone was counted between two and nine times. This chain joins TRBV11-2 and TRBJ1-1, with TRBD1 identical over 7 bases. Trimming cost V 5 bases and J 6 bases; bases outside gene matches: 12. The CDR3 loop spans 15 amino acids. The germline V gene encodes CDR1 SGHAT and CDR2 FQNNGV. The CDR3 is CASSRTTGKAPEAFF. The DNA for the CDR3 is TGTGCCAGCAGCCGAACGACAGGGAAAGCGCCTGAAGCTTTCTTT.

The sample holds a few counts of this clone. The CDR3 DNA is TGTGCCAGAACCCCGGGACAGGGCGTCCCGAGGAACTACGAGCAGTACTTC. Protein product: CARTPGQGVPRNYEQYF. The rearrangement links TRBV2 to TRBJ2-7, with 9 bases fitting TRBD1. Per the germline V gene, CDR1 is SNHLY and CDR2 is FYNNEI. CDR3 size: 17 residues. V was clipped by 9 bases and J by 3 bases; unmatched bases: 18.

J is TRBJ2-5 and V is TRBV6-5; 8 bases match TRBD1. Germline lookup yields CDR1 MNHEY and CDR2 SVGAGI. The CDR3 totals 12 residues. V lost 9 bases to trimming and J lost 3 bases; unmatched junction nucleotides: 3. The CDR3 is CASGQGEETQYF. In DNA form, the CDR3 reads TGTGCCAGTGGACAGGGTGAAGAGACCCAGTACTTC.

The chain links TRBV30 to TRBJ2-7; 11 positions agree with TRBD1. This CDR3 contains 16 residues. The V segment lost 2 bases and the J segment 4 bases; nucleotides outside the gene matches: 10. The V gene's germline CDR1 is GTSNPN and CDR2 SVGIG (reference sequence). CDR3 in amino acids: CAWSMPGTGGMYEQYF. The CDR3, as DNA: TGTGCCTGGAGTATGCCCGGGACAGGGGGTATGTACGAGCAGTACTTC.

This chain uses TRBV5-6 with TRBJ1-6; 11 bases match TRBD1. The CDR3 loop spans 16 amino acids. V gave up 4 bases and J gave up 5 bases; unmatched junction bases: 5. Germline V CDR1 and CDR2: SGHDT, YYEEEE. CDR3 in DNA: TGTGCCAGCAGCCTGGACAGGGGGCGGAATAATTCACCCCTCCACTTT. It yields the protein CASSLDRGRNNSPLHF.

On this clone itself: Other DNA sequences in this sample translate to the same CDR3. V and J are TRBV29-1 and TRBJ2-4; 7 bases align to TRBD1. V dropped 4 bases and J dropped 4; count of bases not matched to a gene: 7. CDR3 length: 14 amino acids. Germline CDR1 reads SQVTM; CDR2 reads ANQGSEA. The CDR3 nucleotides read TGCAGCGTTGGAAGGGGGACAGAGAAAAACATTCAGTACTTC. Translating gives CSVGRGTEKNIQYF. The complete variable domain, with remaining parts taken from reference TRBV29-1 and TRBJ2-4, reads SAVISQKPSRDICQRGTSLTIQCQVDSQVTMMFWYRQQPGQSLTLIATANQGSEATYESGFVIDKFPISRPNLTFSTLTVSNMSPEDSSIYLCSVGRGTEKNIQYFGAGTRLSVL.

There are a few counts of this clone. The sample contains more than one DNA sequence encoding this CDR3. V usage is TRBV5-1 and J usage is TRBJ1-1; TRBD1 aligns across 8 bases. Germline lookup yields CDR1 SGHRS and CDR2 YFSETQ. The CDR3 runs 14 residues. Germline trimming cut 1 base from V and 1 base from J; bases unmatched to any gene: 0. The CDR3 nucleotides read TGCGCCAGCAGCTTGCAGGGGGCGAACACTGAAGCTTTCTTT. Amino acids: CASSLQGANTEAFF.

This clone is a singleton in its sample. V and J are TRBV4-2 and TRBJ2-1; D is perhaps TRBD2 (5 bases). Germline V CDR1 and CDR2: LGHNA, YNFKEQ. V lost 0 bases to trimming and J lost 7 bases, with 25 bases between them. CDR3 length: 19 amino acids. The CDR3 is CASSQDPAGEVRRENEQFF. As DNA, the CDR3 is TGTGCCAGCAGCCAAGATCCGGCGGGCGAGGTCCGTCGGGAAAATGAGCAGTTCTTC.

The rearrangement links TRBV27 to TRBJ1-5; 9 nucleotides agree with TRBD1. Germline V gene sequence: CDR1 MNHEY, CDR2 SMNVEV (reference sequence). This CDR3 spans 15 amino acids. The V and J ends lost 3 bases and 7 bases, in that order; junction bases with no gene match: 7. CDR3 sequence reads: CASSLSGTGKQPQHF. DNA for the CDR3: TGTGCCAGCAGTTTGTCCGGGACAGGGAAGCAGCCCCAGCATTTT.

The rearrangement joins TRBV6-1 to TRBJ1-4; TRBD1 might be the D (5 bases). The length of the CDR3 is 14 residues. CDR1 is MNHNS and CDR2 is SASEGT in the germline V gene. V lost 3 bases and J 8 bases, leaving 13 bases between the germline ends. CDR3 sequence (DNA): TGTGCCAGCAGTGAGGGGGGACGGGTGGAAAAACTGTTTTTT. Translated, it gives CASSEGGRVEKLFF.

The rearrangement uses TRBV10-3 and TRBJ2-3; 11 bases agree with TRBD2. The V segment lost 10 bases and the J segment 1 base; nucleotides outside the gene matches: 10. There are 16 residues in the CDR3. Germline V gene lookup returns CDR1 ENHRY and CDR2 SYGVKD. The CDR3 region has the DNA TGTGCCACCGGGACTAGCGGTCTCCAGGGCACAGATACGCAGTATTTT. Translating it yields CATGTSGLQGTDTQYF.